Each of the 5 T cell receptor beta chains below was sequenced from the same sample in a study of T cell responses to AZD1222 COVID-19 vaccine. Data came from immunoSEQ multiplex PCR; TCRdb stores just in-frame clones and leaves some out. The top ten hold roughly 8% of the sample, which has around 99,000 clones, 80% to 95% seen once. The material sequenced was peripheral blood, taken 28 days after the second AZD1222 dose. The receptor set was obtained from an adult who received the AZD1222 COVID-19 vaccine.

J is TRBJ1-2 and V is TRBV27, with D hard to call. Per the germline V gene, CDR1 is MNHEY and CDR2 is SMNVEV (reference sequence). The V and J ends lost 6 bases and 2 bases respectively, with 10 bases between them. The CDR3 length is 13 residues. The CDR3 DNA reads TGTGCCAGCAGAAGTGCCGGAAACTATGGCTACACCTTC. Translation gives CASRSAGNYGYTF.

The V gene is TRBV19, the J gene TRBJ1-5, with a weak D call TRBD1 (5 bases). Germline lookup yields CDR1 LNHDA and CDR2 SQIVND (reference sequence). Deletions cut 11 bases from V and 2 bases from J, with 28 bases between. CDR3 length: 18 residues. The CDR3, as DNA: TGTGCCTCCAGTACGGGGCTCAATGCGGGGAGAGGCAATCAGCCCCAGCATTTT. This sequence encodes CASSTGLNAGRGNQPQHF.

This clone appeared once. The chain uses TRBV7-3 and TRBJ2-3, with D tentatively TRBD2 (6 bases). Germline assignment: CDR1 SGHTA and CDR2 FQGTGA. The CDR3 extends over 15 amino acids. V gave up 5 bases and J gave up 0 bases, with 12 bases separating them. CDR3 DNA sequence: TGTGCCAGCAGCCCTAGCGTTGTTAGCACAGATACGCAGTATTTT. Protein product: CASSPSVVSTDTQYF.

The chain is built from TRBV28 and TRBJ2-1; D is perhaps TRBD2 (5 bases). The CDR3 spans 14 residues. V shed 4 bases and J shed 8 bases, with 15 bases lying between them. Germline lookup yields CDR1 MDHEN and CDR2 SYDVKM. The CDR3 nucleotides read TGTGCCAGCAGTTACGGGATCCGGTGGGATGAGCAGTTCTTC. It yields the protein CASSYGIRWDEQFF. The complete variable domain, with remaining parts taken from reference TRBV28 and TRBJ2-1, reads DVKVTQSSRYLVKRTGEKVFLECVQDMDHENMFWYRQDPGLGLRLIYFSYDVKMKEKGDIPEGYSVSREKKERFSLILESASTNQTSMYLCASSYGIRWDEQFFGPGTRLTVL.

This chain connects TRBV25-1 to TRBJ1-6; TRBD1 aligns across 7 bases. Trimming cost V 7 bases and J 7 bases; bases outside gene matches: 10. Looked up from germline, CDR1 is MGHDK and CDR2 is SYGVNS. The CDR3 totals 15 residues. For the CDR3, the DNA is TGTGCCAGCACCCGAGGACGGGGACAGAATTCACCCCTCCACTTT. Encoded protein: CASTRGRGQNSPLHF.